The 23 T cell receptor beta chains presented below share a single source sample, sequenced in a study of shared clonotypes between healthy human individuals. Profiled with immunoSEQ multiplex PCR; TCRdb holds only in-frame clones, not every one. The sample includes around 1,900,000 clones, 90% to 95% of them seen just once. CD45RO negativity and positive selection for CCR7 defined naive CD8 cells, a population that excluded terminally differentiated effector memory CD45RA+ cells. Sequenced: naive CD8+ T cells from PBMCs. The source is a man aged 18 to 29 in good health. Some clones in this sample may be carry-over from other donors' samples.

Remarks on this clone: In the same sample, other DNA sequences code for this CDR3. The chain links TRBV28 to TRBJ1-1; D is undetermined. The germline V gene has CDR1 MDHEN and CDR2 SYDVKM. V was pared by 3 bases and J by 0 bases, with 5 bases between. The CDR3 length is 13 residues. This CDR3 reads CASSFVLNTEAFF. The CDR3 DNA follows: TGTGCCAGCAGTTTTGTGTTGAACACTGAAGCTTTCTTT.

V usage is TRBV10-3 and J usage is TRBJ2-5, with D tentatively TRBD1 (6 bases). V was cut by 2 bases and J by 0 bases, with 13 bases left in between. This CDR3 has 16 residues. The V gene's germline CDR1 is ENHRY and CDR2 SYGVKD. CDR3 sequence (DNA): TGTGCCATCAGTGAGCGACAGGTCGGGAACCAAGAGACCCAGTACTTC. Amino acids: CAISERQVGNQETQYF.

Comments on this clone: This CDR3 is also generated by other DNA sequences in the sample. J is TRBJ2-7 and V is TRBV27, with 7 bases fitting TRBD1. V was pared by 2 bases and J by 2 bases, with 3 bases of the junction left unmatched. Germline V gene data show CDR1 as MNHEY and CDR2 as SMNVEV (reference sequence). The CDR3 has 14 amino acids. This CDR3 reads CASSLRQGPYEQYF. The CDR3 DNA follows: TGTGCCAGCAGTTTAAGACAGGGCCCCTACGAGCAGTACTTC.

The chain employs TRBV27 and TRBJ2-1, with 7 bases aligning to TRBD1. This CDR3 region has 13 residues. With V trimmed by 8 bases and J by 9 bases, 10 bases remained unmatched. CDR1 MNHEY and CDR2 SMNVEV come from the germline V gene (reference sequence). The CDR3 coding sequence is TGTGCCAGCCGAAAACCGGGACAGCCTGAGCAGTTCTTC. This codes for CASRKPGQPEQFF.

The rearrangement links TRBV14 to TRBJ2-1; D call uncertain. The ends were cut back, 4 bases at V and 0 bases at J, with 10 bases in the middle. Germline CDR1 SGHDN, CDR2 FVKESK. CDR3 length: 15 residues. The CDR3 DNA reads TGTGCCAGCAGCCCAGTACTTAGCTCCTACAATGAGCAGTTCTTC. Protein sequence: CASSPVLSSYNEQFF.

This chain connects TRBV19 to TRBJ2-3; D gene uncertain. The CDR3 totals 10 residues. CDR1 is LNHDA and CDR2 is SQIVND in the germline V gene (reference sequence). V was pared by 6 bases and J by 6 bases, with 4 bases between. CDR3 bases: TGTGCCAGTAGAGCGGATACGCAGTATTTT. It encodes CASRADTQYF.

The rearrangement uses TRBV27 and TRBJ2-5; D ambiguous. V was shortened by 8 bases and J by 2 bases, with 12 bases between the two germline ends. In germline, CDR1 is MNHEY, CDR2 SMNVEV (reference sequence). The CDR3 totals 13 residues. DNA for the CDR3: TGTGCCAGCGCCCCCCCCGGACAAGAGACCCAGTACTTC. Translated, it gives CASAPPGQETQYF.

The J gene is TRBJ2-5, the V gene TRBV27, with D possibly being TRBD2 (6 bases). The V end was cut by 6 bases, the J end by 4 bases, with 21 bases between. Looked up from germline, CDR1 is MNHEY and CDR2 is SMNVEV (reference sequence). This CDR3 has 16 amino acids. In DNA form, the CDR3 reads TGTGCCAGCAGCCTTAAACCGGGACTCAAACGAGAGACCCAGTACTTC. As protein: CASSLKPGLKRETQYF.

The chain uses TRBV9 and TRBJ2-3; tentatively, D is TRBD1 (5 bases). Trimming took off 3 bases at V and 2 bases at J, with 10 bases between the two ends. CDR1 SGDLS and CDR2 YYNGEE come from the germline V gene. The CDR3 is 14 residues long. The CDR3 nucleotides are TGTGCCAGCAGCGCAAAGACAGACACAGATACGCAGTATTTT. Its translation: CASSAKTDTDTQYF.

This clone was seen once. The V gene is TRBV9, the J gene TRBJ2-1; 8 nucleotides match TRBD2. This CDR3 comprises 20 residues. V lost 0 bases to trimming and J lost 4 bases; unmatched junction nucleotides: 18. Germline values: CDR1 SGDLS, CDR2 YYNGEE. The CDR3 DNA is TGTGCCAGCAGCGTAGCGGGGTGGATAGCGGGACCAAACCTTTACAATGAGCAGTTCTTC. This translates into CASSVAGWIAGPNLYNEQFF.

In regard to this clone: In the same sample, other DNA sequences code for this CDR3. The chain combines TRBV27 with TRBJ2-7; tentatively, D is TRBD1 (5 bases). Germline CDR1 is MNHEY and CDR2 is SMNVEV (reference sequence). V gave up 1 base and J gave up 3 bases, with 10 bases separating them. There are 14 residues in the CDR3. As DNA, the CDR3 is TGTGCCAGCAGTTTATATCGAGACAGCTACGAGCAGTACTTC. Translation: CASSLYRDSYEQYF.

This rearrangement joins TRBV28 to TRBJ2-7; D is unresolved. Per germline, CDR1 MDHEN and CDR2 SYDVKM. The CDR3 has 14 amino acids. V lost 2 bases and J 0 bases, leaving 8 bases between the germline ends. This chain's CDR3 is CASSLQQPSYEQYF. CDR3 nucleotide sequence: TGTGCCAGCAGTTTACAGCAGCCCTCCTACGAGCAGTACTTC. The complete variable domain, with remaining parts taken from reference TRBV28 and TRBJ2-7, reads DVKVTQSSRYLVKRTGEKVFLECVQDMDHENMFWYRQDPGLGLRLIYFSYDVKMKEKGDIPEGYSVSREKKERFSLILESASTNQTSMYLCASSLQQPSYEQYFGPGTRLTVT.

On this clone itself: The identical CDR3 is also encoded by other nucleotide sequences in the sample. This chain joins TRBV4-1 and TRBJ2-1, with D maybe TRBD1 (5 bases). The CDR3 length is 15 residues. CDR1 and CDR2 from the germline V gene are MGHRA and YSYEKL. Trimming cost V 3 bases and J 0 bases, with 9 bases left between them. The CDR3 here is CASSQVDSSYNEQFF. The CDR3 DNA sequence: TGCGCCAGCAGCCAGGTCGACAGCTCCTACAATGAGCAGTTCTTC.

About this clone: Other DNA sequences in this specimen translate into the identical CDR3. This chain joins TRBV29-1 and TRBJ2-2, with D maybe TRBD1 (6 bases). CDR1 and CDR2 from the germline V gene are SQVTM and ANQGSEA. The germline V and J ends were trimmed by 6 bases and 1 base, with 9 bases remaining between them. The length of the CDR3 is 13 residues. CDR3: CSVVGGNTGELFF. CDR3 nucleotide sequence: TGCAGCGTCGTAGGGGGGAACACCGGGGAGCTGTTTTTT.

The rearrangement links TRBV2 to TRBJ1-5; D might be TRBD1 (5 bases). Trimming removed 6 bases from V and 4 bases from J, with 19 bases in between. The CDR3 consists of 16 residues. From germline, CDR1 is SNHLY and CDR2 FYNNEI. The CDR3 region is CASRALLGDWNQPQHF. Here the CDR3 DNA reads TGTGCCAGCAGGGCCTTGCTGGGGGATTGGAATCAGCCCCAGCATTTT.

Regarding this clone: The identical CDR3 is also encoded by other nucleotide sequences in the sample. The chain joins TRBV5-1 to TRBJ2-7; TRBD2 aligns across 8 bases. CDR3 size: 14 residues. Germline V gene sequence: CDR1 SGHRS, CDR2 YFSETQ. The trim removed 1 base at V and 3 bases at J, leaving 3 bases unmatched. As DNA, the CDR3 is TGCGCCAGCAGCTTGTCCGGGACTAGCTACGAGCAGTACTTC. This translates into CASSLSGTSYEQYF. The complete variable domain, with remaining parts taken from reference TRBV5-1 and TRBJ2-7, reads KAGVTQTPRYLIKTRGQQVTLSCSPISGHRSVSWYQQTPGQGLQFLFEYFSETQRNKGNFPGRFSGRQFSNSRSEMNVSTLELGDSALYLCASSLSGTSYEQYFGPGTRLTVT.

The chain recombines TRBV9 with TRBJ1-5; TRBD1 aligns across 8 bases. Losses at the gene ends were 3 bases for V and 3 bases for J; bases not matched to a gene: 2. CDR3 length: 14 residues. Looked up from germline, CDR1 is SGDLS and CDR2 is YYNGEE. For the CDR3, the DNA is TGTGCCAGCAGCGAGGGACAGGTCAATCAGCCCCAGCATTTT. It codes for CASSEGQVNQPQHF.

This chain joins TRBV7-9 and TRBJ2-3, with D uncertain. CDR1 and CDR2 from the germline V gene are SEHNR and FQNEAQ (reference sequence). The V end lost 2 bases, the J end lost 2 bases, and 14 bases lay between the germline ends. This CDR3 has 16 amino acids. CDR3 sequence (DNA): TGTGCCAGCAGCTTAATTGTAGGACCTTCCACAGATACGCAGTATTTT. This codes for CASSLIVGPSTDTQYF. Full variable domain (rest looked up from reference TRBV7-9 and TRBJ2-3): DTGVSQNPRHKITKRGQNVTFRCDPISEHNRLYWYRQTLGQGPEFLTYFQNEAQLEKSRLLSDRFSAERPKGSFSTLEIQRTEQGDSAMYLCASSLIVGPSTDTQYFGPGTRLTVL.

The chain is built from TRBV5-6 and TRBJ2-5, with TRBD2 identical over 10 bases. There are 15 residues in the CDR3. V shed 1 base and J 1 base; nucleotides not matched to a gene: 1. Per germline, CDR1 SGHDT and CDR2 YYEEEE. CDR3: CASSLTSGIQETQYF. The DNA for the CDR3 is TGTGCCAGCAGCTTGACTAGCGGGATCCAAGAGACCCAGTACTTC.

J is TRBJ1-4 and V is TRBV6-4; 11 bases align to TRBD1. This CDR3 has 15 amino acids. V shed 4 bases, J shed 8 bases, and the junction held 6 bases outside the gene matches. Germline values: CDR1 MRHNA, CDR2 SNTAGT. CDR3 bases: TGTGCCAGCAGTGGCCCTTGGACAGGGGGCGAAAAACTGTTTTTT. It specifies CASSGPWTGGEKLFF.

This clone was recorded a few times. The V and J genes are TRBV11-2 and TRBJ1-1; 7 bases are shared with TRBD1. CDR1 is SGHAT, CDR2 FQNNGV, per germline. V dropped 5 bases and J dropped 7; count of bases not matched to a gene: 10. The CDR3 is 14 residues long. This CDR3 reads CASSSDRASVEAFF. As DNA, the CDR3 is TGTGCCAGCAGCAGCGACAGGGCGTCGGTTGAAGCTTTCTTT.

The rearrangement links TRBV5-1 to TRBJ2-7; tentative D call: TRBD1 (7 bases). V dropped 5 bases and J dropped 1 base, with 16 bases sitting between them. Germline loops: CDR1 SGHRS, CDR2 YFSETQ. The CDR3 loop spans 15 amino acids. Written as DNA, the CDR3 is TGCGCCAGCAGACCCCAGGGGGGACAGTCCTACGAGCAGTACTTC. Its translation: CASRPQGGQSYEQYF.

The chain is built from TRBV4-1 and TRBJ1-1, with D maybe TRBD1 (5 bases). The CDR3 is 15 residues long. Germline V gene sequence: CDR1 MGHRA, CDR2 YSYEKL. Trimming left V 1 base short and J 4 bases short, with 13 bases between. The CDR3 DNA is TGCGCCAGCAGCCAAGGCTTCCAGGGCGGCACTGAAGCTTTCTTT. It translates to CASSQGFQGGTEAFF.